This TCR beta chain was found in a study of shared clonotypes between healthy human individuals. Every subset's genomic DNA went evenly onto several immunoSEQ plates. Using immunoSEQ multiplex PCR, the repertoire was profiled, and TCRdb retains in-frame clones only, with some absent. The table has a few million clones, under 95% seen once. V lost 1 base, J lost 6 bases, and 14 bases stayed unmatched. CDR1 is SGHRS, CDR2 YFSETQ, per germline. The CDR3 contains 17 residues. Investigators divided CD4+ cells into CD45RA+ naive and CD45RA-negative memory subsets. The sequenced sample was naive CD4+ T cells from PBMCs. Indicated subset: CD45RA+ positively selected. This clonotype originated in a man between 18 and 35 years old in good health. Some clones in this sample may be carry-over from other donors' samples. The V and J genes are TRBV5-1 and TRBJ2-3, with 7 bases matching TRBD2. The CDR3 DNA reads TGCGCCAGCAGCTTGATTGTGCAGGCTAGCGGTTTGGATACGCAGTATTTT. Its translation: CASSLIVQASGLDTQYF.